These T cell receptor beta chains were read from a single sample in a study of CD8 T cells in Susac syndrome. From the immunoSEQ multiplex PCR reads, TCRdb called clonotypes with MiXCR, one entry per CDR3 protein. The table lists approximately 300,000 distinct CDR3 sequences, around 91% of them singletons. Source material: CD8+ T cells from PBMCs. These receptors all come from a human donor with multiple sclerosis. The CDR3 runs from the conserved cysteine through the conserved F or W. Fields, in order: D gene, J gene, CDR3 length, clone size, V gene, CDR3 protein, CDR3 DNA. D genes are given only for firm matches. Some rows have no size entry. The others give once, few or many, or a class for an expanded clone.

d_gene: TRBD2; j_gene: TRBJ2-2; len: 16; abundance: .; v_gene: TRBV27; CDR3aa: CASSSPGTSVTGELFF; CDR3nt: TGTGCCAGCAGTTCCCCCGGGACTAGCGTTACCGGGGAGCTGTTTTTT
d_gene: TRBD1; j_gene: TRBJ2-7; len: 17; abundance: .; v_gene: TRBV19; CDR3aa: CASSPILRTGKGSEQYF; CDR3nt: TGTGCCAGTAGCCCGATATTACGGACAGGAAAGGGATCCGAGCAGTACTTC
d_gene: TRBD2; j_gene: TRBJ2-7; len: 13; abundance: once; v_gene: TRBV7-2; CDR3aa: CASSFGLANEQYF; CDR3nt: TGTGCCAGCAGCTTCGGACTAGCTAACGAGCAGTACTTC
d_gene: .; j_gene: TRBJ2-2; len: 14; abundance: once; v_gene: TRBV28; CDR3aa: CASSLIGVSGELFF; CDR3nt: TGTGCCAGCAGTTTAATTGGGGTCTCCGGGGAGCTGTTTTTT
d_gene: .; j_gene: TRBJ2-5; len: 13; abundance: .; v_gene: TRBV21-1; CDR3aa: CASSARGAETQYF; CDR3nt: TGTGCCAGCAGCGCTCGGGGGGCGGAGACCCAGTACTTC
d_gene: .; j_gene: TRBJ1-6; len: 14; abundance: .; v_gene: TRBV4-3; CDR3aa: CASSKGDGNSPLHF; CDR3nt: TGCGCCAGCAGTAAGGGGGATGGGAATTCACCCCTCCACTTT
d_gene: .; j_gene: TRBJ1-2; len: 15; abundance: .; v_gene: TRBV6-1; CDR3aa: CASSEPVDRPEGYTF; CDR3nt: TGTGCCAGCAGTGAACCCGTCGACAGGCCGGAGGGCTACACCTTC
d_gene: .; j_gene: TRBJ2-7; len: 12; abundance: few; v_gene: TRBV20-1; CDR3aa: CSARDSSYEQYF; CDR3nt: TGCAGTGCTAGGGACTCGAGCTACGAGCAGTACTTC
d_gene: .; j_gene: TRBJ2-7; len: 14; abundance: .; v_gene: TRBV3-1; CDR3aa: CASSPIESSYEQYF; CDR3nt: TGTGCCAGCAGCCCCATCGAGAGCTCCTACGAGCAGTACTTC
d_gene: .; j_gene: TRBJ2-4; len: 13; abundance: .; v_gene: TRBV7-3; CDR3aa: CASSLSSKNIQYF; CDR3nt: TGTGCCAGCAGCTTGAGCTCGAAAAACATTCAGTACTTC
d_gene: .; j_gene: TRBJ1-1; len: 12; abundance: once; v_gene: TRBV27; CDR3aa: CASREGNTEAFF; CDR3nt: TGTGCCAGCAGGGAGGGAAACACTGAAGCTTTCTTT
d_gene: TRBD2; j_gene: TRBJ2-2; len: 16; abundance: .; v_gene: TRBV19; CDR3aa: CASNPSGGPITGELFF; CDR3nt: TGTGCCAGTAACCCTAGCGGAGGGCCTATCACCGGGGAGCTGTTTTTT
d_gene: TRBD1; j_gene: TRBJ2-7; len: 15; abundance: .; v_gene: TRBV4-3; CDR3aa: CASSQDILRGREQYF; CDR3nt: TGCGCCAGCAGCCAAGATATATTGAGGGGGCGAGAGCAGTACTTC
d_gene: .; j_gene: TRBJ2-7; len: 12; abundance: .; v_gene: TRBV30; CDR3aa: CAWSPSSYEQYF; CDR3nt: TGTGCCTGGAGTCCGAGCTCCTACGAGCAGTACTTC
d_gene: .; j_gene: TRBJ2-2; len: 14; abundance: .; v_gene: TRBV28; CDR3aa: CASRPTQGTGELFF; CDR3nt: TGTGCCAGCAGGCCCACACAGGGCACCGGGGAGCTGTTTTTT
d_gene: .; j_gene: TRBJ2-5; len: 13; abundance: .; v_gene: TRBV27; CDR3aa: CASSRMGQETQYF; CDR3nt: TGTGCCAGCAGTCGAATGGGACAAGAGACCCAGTACTTC
d_gene: .; j_gene: TRBJ2-1; len: 14; abundance: .; v_gene: TRBV27; CDR3aa: CASSFGSPNNEQFF; CDR3nt: TGTGCCAGCAGTTTCGGGTCACCCAACAATGAGCAGTTCTTC
d_gene: TRBD2; j_gene: TRBJ2-1; len: 15; abundance: .; v_gene: TRBV6-5; CDR3aa: CASALLAGPYNEQFF; CDR3nt: TGTGCCAGCGCCTTACTAGCGGGCCCCTACAATGAGCAGTTCTTC
d_gene: TRBD2; j_gene: TRBJ2-2; len: 18; abundance: .; v_gene: TRBV28; CDR3aa: CASRMGLAGGLNTGELFF; CDR3nt: TGTGCCAGCAGGATGGGACTAGCGGGGGGCTTAAACACCGGGGAGCTGTTTTTT
d_gene: .; j_gene: TRBJ2-3; len: 15; abundance: .; v_gene: TRBV9; CDR3aa: CASSPSALMADTQYF; CDR3nt: TGTGCCAGCAGCCCTAGTGCACTGATGGCAGATACGCAGTATTTT
d_gene: TRBD2; j_gene: TRBJ2-5; len: 18; abundance: .; v_gene: TRBV5-6; CDR3aa: CASSLVPLAGGDQETQYF; CDR3nt: TGTGCCAGCAGCTTGGTCCCCCTAGCGGGAGGGGACCAAGAGACCCAGTACTTC
d_gene: .; j_gene: TRBJ1-1; len: 14; abundance: .; v_gene: TRBV7-2; CDR3aa: CASSLPTGNTEAFF; CDR3nt: TGTGCCAGCAGCTTACCGACGGGGAACACTGAAGCTTTCTTT
d_gene: .; j_gene: TRBJ2-2; len: 11; abundance: .; v_gene: TRBV9; CDR3aa: CASSEHGELFF; CDR3nt: TGTGCCAGCAGCGAGCACGGGGAGCTGTTTTTT
d_gene: .; j_gene: TRBJ2-3; len: 15; abundance: .; v_gene: TRBV6-1; CDR3aa: CASSPPSGYTDTQYF; CDR3nt: TGTGCCAGCAGCCCACCGAGCGGGTACACAGATACGCAGTATTTT
d_gene: .; j_gene: TRBJ1-2; len: 15; abundance: .; v_gene: TRBV4-3; CDR3aa: CASSPGHGSNYGYTF; CDR3nt: TGCGCCAGCAGTCCAGGGCACGGCTCTAACTATGGCTACACCTTC
d_gene: TRBD2; j_gene: TRBJ2-2; len: 14; abundance: .; v_gene: TRBV30; CDR3aa: CAWSAGTITGELFF; CDR3nt: TGTGCCTGGAGCGCCGGGACTATCACCGGGGAGCTGTTTTTT
d_gene: .; j_gene: TRBJ1-5; len: 14; abundance: few; v_gene: TRBV12-3/TRBV12-4; CDR3aa: CASSSTGLNQPQHF; CDR3nt: TGTGCCAGCAGTTCTACGGGTTTAAATCAGCCCCAGCATTTT
d_gene: TRBD1; j_gene: TRBJ1-5; len: 14; abundance: .; v_gene: TRBV2; CDR3aa: CASSDVRGHQPQHF; CDR3nt: TGTGCCAGCAGTGACGTGAGGGGGCATCAGCCCCAGCATTTT
d_gene: .; j_gene: TRBJ1-1; len: 14; abundance: .; v_gene: TRBV4-3; CDR3aa: CASSQVSGNTEAFF; CDR3nt: TGCGCCAGCAGCCAAGTCTCTGGGAACACTGAAGCTTTCTTT
d_gene: .; j_gene: TRBJ2-2; len: 15; abundance: few; v_gene: TRBV12-3/TRBV12-4; CDR3aa: CASSLGTTNTGELFF; CDR3nt: TGTGCCAGCAGTTTAGGGACAACGAACACCGGGGAGCTGTTTTTT
d_gene: .; j_gene: TRBJ1-4; len: 15; abundance: .; v_gene: TRBV7-8; CDR3aa: CASRPAFRANEKLFF; CDR3nt: TGTGCCAGCAGACCCGCATTCCGAGCGAATGAAAAACTGTTTTTT
d_gene: .; j_gene: TRBJ1-1; len: 12; abundance: .; v_gene: TRBV11-1; CDR3aa: CASSFQNTEAFF; CDR3nt: TGTGCCAGCAGCTTCCAGAACACTGAAGCTTTCTTT
d_gene: .; j_gene: TRBJ2-6; len: 17; abundance: .; v_gene: TRBV9; CDR3aa: CASSAQGNSAGANVLTF; CDR3nt: TGTGCCAGCAGCGCGCAGGGGAACTCTGCTGGGGCCAACGTCCTGACTTTC
d_gene: TRBD1; j_gene: TRBJ1-2; len: 13; abundance: .; v_gene: TRBV5-1; CDR3aa: CASSLWTGLGYTF; CDR3nt: TGCGCCAGCAGCTTGTGGACAGGGTTGGGCTACACCTTC
d_gene: TRBD2; j_gene: TRBJ2-1; len: 18; abundance: .; v_gene: TRBV6-2/TRBV6-3; CDR3aa: CASSYSIDGGSLKNEQFF; CDR3nt: TGTGCCAGCAGTTACTCGATTGATGGCGGGAGCCTTAAAAATGAGCAGTTCTTC
d_gene: .; j_gene: TRBJ1-1; len: 11; abundance: .; v_gene: TRBV20-1; CDR3aa: CSVQKNTEAFF; CDR3nt: TGCAGTGTTCAGAAAAACACTGAAGCTTTCTTT
d_gene: .; j_gene: TRBJ2-1; len: 15; abundance: .; v_gene: TRBV7-2; CDR3aa: CASRDNREPYNEQFF; CDR3nt: TGTGCCAGCAGAGATAACAGGGAACCCTACAATGAGCAGTTCTTC
d_gene: .; j_gene: TRBJ2-7; len: 14; abundance: .; v_gene: TRBV5-1; CDR3aa: CASSSAQGWYEQYF; CDR3nt: TGCGCCAGCAGCTCGGCGCAGGGTTGGTACGAGCAGTACTTC
d_gene: .; j_gene: TRBJ2-3; len: 14; abundance: .; v_gene: TRBV11-2; CDR3aa: CASSLNWATDTQYF; CDR3nt: TGTGCCAGCAGCTTAAACTGGGCTACAGATACGCAGTATTTT
d_gene: .; j_gene: TRBJ1-5; len: 14; abundance: .; v_gene: TRBV28; CDR3aa: CASRSGEGNQPQHF; CDR3nt: TGTGCCAGCAGGTCAGGGGAAGGCAATCAGCCCCAGCATTTT
d_gene: TRBD1; j_gene: TRBJ2-5; len: 15; abundance: .; v_gene: TRBV6-5; CDR3aa: CASSRQGNLQETQYF; CDR3nt: TGTGCCAGCAGCCGACAGGGGAACCTCCAAGAGACCCAGTACTTC
d_gene: TRBD2; j_gene: TRBJ2-2; len: 18; abundance: .; v_gene: TRBV4-3; CDR3aa: CASSQTPGLAGVSGELFF; CDR3nt: TGCGCCAGCAGCCAGACCCCCGGACTAGCGGGAGTCTCCGGGGAGCTGTTTTTT
d_gene: .; j_gene: TRBJ2-1; len: 14; abundance: once; v_gene: TRBV6-5; CDR3aa: CASSYGGTVNEQFF; CDR3nt: TGTGCCAGCAGTTACGGCGGGACCGTAAATGAGCAGTTCTTC
d_gene: .; j_gene: TRBJ1-4; len: 17; abundance: .; v_gene: TRBV4-3; CDR3aa: CASSRWGEEVLGEKLFF; CDR3nt: TGCGCCAGCAGCCGCTGGGGAGAGGAGGTCCTCGGTGAAAAACTGTTTTTT
d_gene: TRBD2; j_gene: TRBJ2-7; len: 15; abundance: .; v_gene: TRBV7-6; CDR3aa: CASASGSGGIPEQYF; CDR3nt: TGTGCCAGCGCGTCTGGGTCGGGAGGGATTCCGGAGCAGTACTTC
d_gene: .; j_gene: TRBJ2-1; len: 15; abundance: .; v_gene: TRBV14; CDR3aa: CASSQGALGGSEQFF; CDR3nt: TGTGCCAGCAGCCAAGGGGCTCTGGGTGGTAGCGAGCAGTTCTTC
d_gene: TRBD2; j_gene: TRBJ2-4; len: 16; abundance: .; v_gene: TRBV4-1; CDR3aa: CASRLTSGGAKGIQYF; CDR3nt: TGCGCCAGCAGGCTGACTAGCGGGGGGGCCAAGGGCATTCAGTACTTC
d_gene: .; j_gene: TRBJ2-3; len: 12; abundance: few; v_gene: TRBV7-2; CDR3aa: CASRSGADTQYF; CDR3nt: TGTGCCAGCAGGTCCGGCGCAGATACGCAGTATTTT
d_gene: .; j_gene: TRBJ2-7; len: 17; abundance: .; v_gene: TRBV4-1; CDR3aa: CASSPQEGIWPGDEQYF; CDR3nt: TGCGCCAGCAGCCCGCAGGAGGGTATTTGGCCGGGGGACGAGCAGTACTTC
d_gene: .; j_gene: TRBJ2-5; len: 18; abundance: .; v_gene: TRBV24-1; CDR3aa: CATSDFDLGGGRQETQYF; CDR3nt: TGTGCCACCAGTGATTTCGATCTGGGAGGGGGACGTCAAGAGACCCAGTACTTC
d_gene: TRBD2; j_gene: TRBJ2-1; len: 19; abundance: .; v_gene: TRBV20-1; CDR3aa: CSARDRRASLAGVHNEQFF; CDR3nt: TGCAGTGCTAGAGATCGTCGAGCGTCCCTAGCGGGAGTTCACAATGAGCAGTTCTTC
d_gene: .; j_gene: TRBJ2-3; len: 17; abundance: few; v_gene: TRBV4-2; CDR3aa: CASSQETPRVNTDTQYF; CDR3nt: TGTGCCAGTAGCCAAGAGACTCCGCGGGTGAACACAGATACGCAGTATTTT
d_gene: .; j_gene: TRBJ2-1; len: 13; abundance: .; v_gene: TRBV12-3/TRBV12-4; CDR3aa: CASSLDEYNEQFF; CDR3nt: TGTGCCAGCAGTTTAGATGAATACAATGAGCAGTTCTTC
d_gene: TRBD2; j_gene: TRBJ2-7; len: 13; abundance: .; v_gene: TRBV29-1; CDR3aa: CSVSSGIAYEQYF; CDR3nt: TGCAGCGTTTCTAGCGGGATAGCTTACGAGCAGTACTTC
d_gene: .; j_gene: TRBJ2-1; len: 15; abundance: .; v_gene: TRBV19; CDR3aa: CASSIGGAHYNEQFF; CDR3nt: TGTGCCAGTAGTATCGGCGGAGCCCATTACAATGAGCAGTTCTTC